This TCR beta chain comes out of a study of Graves' ophthalmopathy and Graves' hyperthyroidism. The table lists this clonotype with many counts. RNA transcripts provided the template for amplifying TCR beta CDR3 regions. A first-round RT-PCR used HTBI primers, followed by a second-round multiplex PCR. Using its own MiXCR run on the multiplex PCR reads, TCRdb lists one record per CDR3 protein. Of hundreds of thousands of distinct CDR3 sequences listed, roughly an eighth are singletons. The germline gives CDR1 SGHAT, CDR2 FQNNGV. The CDR3 runs 14 residues. The V end lost 5 bases, the J end lost 5 bases, and 15 bases lay between the germline ends.

This sequence originates from a woman aged 25 to 45 with Graves' ophthalmopathy. The specimen sequenced was blood. V gene TRBV11-2 combines with J gene TRBJ1-2; weak D call: TRBD1 (5 bases). The CDR3 DNA reads TGTGCCAGCAGCCGGGGGGGTCTTGGGTATGGCTACACCTTC. Its translation: CASSRGGLGYGYTF.